Presented here are 22 T cell receptor beta chains from one specimen sequenced in a study of identical twins. TCRdb reanalysed the 5' RACE reads using MiXCR and keeps one entry per CDR3 protein. The data contain around 690,000 distinct CDR3 sequences, less than 25% of them singletons. These data were likewise used in another study, on T cells expressing NK-cell markers.

Sequenced material: PBMCs. The receptors stem from a woman aged 18-30 years in good health.

This clonotype was detected only once. V and J are TRBV20-1 and TRBJ2-3; 7 nucleotides match TRBD1. The CDR3 is made up of 15 amino acids. Germline V CDR1 and CDR2: DFQATT, SNEGSKA (reference sequence). Trimming cost V 5 bases and J 3 bases; bases outside gene matches: 11. The DNA of the CDR3 is TGCAGTGCTGGGGGTAGGGGGCTAGTAACAGATACGCAGTATTTT. This sequence encodes CSAGGRGLVTDTQYF.

The chain couples TRBV7-2 to TRBJ2-7, with TRBD1 as a possible D gene (5 bases). V was cut by 5 bases and J by 5 bases, with 13 bases left in between. Germline V gives CDR1 SGHTA, CDR2 FQGNSA. This CDR3 is built from 13 residues. This chain's CDR3 is CASSRDAGNEQYF. CDR3 sequence (DNA): TGTGCCAGCAGCCGTGACGCAGGGAACGAGCAGTACTTC.

The sample holds a few counts of this clonotype. The chain combines TRBV6-1 with TRBJ2-7; 10 bases line up with TRBD2. J was trimmed by 1 base and V by 6 bases; bases with no gene match: 6. The germline V gene has CDR1 MNHNS and CDR2 SASEGT. The CDR3 totals 15 residues. CDR3 coding DNA: TGTGCCAGCAGGGGTAGCGGGGGGCGATCCTACGAGCAGTACTTC. Its translation: CASRGSGGRSYEQYF.

This clonotype came up many times. The gene calls are TRBV20-1 and TRBJ1-2; D uncertain. The V gene's germline CDR1 is DFQATT and CDR2 SNEGSKA (reference sequence). The CDR3 loop spans 14 amino acids. V shed 6 bases and J shed 4 bases, with 18 bases lying between them. DNA for the CDR3: TGCAGTGCCCGGACCTCAGCGGTCTCCTATGGCTACACCTTC. It yields the protein CSARTSAVSYGYTF.

Only a few counts were recorded for this clonotype. V usage is TRBV7-9 and J usage is TRBJ2-7; D uncertain. This CDR3 has 12 amino acids. V lost 5 bases and J 3 bases, leaving 8 bases between the germline ends. Germline CDR1 and CDR2: SEHNR and FQNEAQ (reference sequence). The CDR3 bases are TGTGCCAGCAGCAAGGCTGTCTACGAGCAGTACTTC. Its translation is CASSKAVYEQYF. Drawing the rest from reference TRBV7-9 and TRBJ2-7, the complete variable domain is DTGVSQNPRHKITKRGQNVTFRCDPISEHNRLYWYRQTLGQGPEFLTYFQNEAQLEKSRLLSDRFSAERPKGSFSTLEIQRTEQGDSAMYLCASSKAVYEQYFGPGTRLTVT.

This clonotype was counted only a few times. In DNA, the CDR3 is TGTGCCAGCAGCGCGACAGTATACAATGAGCAGTTCTTC. Encoded protein: CASSATVYNEQFF. The genes are TRBV7-2 and TRBJ2-1; tentative D call: TRBD1 (5 bases). The CDR3 contains 13 residues. Germline assignment: CDR1 SGHTA and CDR2 FQGNSA. Trimming removed 5 bases at V and 4 bases at J, with 9 bases between. The complete variable domain, with remaining parts taken from reference TRBV7-2 and TRBJ2-1, reads GAGVSQSPSNKVTEKGKDVELRCDPISGHTALYWYRQSLGQGLEFLIYFQGNSAPDKSGLPSDRFSAERTGGSVSTLTIQRTQQEDSAVYLCASSATVYNEQFFGPGTRLTVL.

This clonotype has just a few counts. This chain connects TRBV11-2 to TRBJ1-1; a weak D match, TRBD1 (6 bases). CDR3 length equals 15 residues. The V gene lost 5 bases and the J gene lost 4 bases, with 17 bases spanning the gap. In germline, CDR1 is SGHAT, CDR2 FQNNGV. The CDR3 here is CASSRYREGTTEAFF. Written as DNA, the CDR3 is TGTGCCAGCAGCCGCTACAGGGAGGGGACCACTGAAGCTTTCTTT.

The V and J genes are TRBV5-6 and TRBJ1-1; TRBD1 might be the D (6 bases). The CDR3 is 17 amino acids. Trimming took off 2 bases at V and 0 bases at J, with 17 bases between the two ends. In germline, CDR1 is SGHDT, CDR2 YYEEEE. The CDR3: CASSFQGEWDMNTEAFF. Here the CDR3 DNA reads TGTGCCAGCAGCTTCCAGGGAGAATGGGACATGAACACTGAAGCTTTCTTT.

The V gene is TRBV20-1, the J gene TRBJ1-4; D is ambiguous. Germline CDR1 DFQATT, CDR2 SNEGSKA (reference sequence). The V gene lost 3 bases and the J gene lost 4 bases, with 9 bases spanning the gap. The CDR3 consists of 13 residues. This chain's CDR3 is CSASYRLNEKLFF. DNA for the CDR3: TGCAGTGCTAGCTACAGACTTAATGAAAAACTGTTTTTT.

This clonotype was observed many times. The rearrangement links TRBV4-1 to TRBJ1-5; 7 positions agree with TRBD1. CDR1 MGHRA and CDR2 YSYEKL come from the germline V gene. With 1 base clipped from V and 6 bases from J, the junction kept 9 bases outside the gene matches. This CDR3 contains 16 residues. CDR3 DNA: TGCGCCAGCAGCCAAGGAGCACAGGGGATCGGTCAGCCCCAGCATTTT. Translation gives CASSQGAQGIGQPQHF.

Remarks on this clonotype: Since the CDR3 does not end with the conserved phenylalanine or tryptophan, this likely comes from a read error. No DNA is shown, since the ends of the CDR3 on it are uncertain; the CDR3 is the one TCRdb lists. The gene calls are TRBV19 and TRBJ1-1; TRBD1, the table's D call, lacks a check against the DNA. The CDR3 adds up to 8 amino acids, both ends counted. CDR1 is LNHDA and CDR2 is SQIVND in the germline V gene (reference sequence). The CDR3 reads CALSPGSV.

This clonotype has at least ten counts. The chain combines TRBV12-3 or TRBV12-4 with TRBJ2-7; 7 positions match TRBD1. V dropped 0 bases and J dropped 2; count of bases not matched to a gene: 4. The CDR3 is made up of 15 amino acids. The CDR3 region has the DNA TGTGCCAGCAGTTTAGCAGCAGGGGGAGCCTACGAGCAGTACTTC. Translation gives CASSLAAGGAYEQYF.

As concerns this clonotype: As the CDR3 is not closed by the conserved phenylalanine or tryptophan, this likely results from a read error. V and J are TRBV29-1 and TRBJ2-5, with no clear D. This CDR3 has 10 residues. Germline V gives CDR1 SQVTM, CDR2 ANQGSEA. Trimming took 5 bases from V and 5 from J, leaving 6 bases between them. This chain's CDR3 is CSVFGETQYL. In DNA, the CDR3 is TGCAGCGTTTTCGGGGAGACCCAGTACTTA.

In the case of this clonotype: This may come from a read error, since a much larger clone is one base off. CDR3 protein: CASSYVQGVSEQYF. In nucleotides, the CDR3 is TGTGCCAGCAGTTATGTACAGGGGGTTAGCGAGCAGTACTTC. The chain is built from TRBV5-6 and TRBJ2-7, with 8 positions matching TRBD1. CDR1 is SGHDT, CDR2 YYEEEE, per germline. Trimming at V came to 5 bases and at J to 6 bases, leaving 10 bases not matched to a gene. The CDR3 sequence is 14 residues long.

This clonotype was observed a few times. V is TRBV18 and J is TRBJ2-1; a weak D match, TRBD2 (5 bases). The V and J ends lost 0 bases and 7 bases respectively, with 13 bases between them. CDR1 is KGHSH and CDR2 is LQKENI in the germline V gene. There are 15 residues in the CDR3. CDR3 residues: CASSPPYGVGNEQFF. Written as DNA, the CDR3 is TGTGCCAGCTCACCACCGTACGGGGTGGGAAATGAGCAGTTCTTC.

The CDR3 reads CASGFLNEQFF. The CDR3 DNA reads TGTGCCAGCGGGTTTCTCAATGAGCAGTTCTTC. V usage is TRBV12-3 or TRBV12-4 and J usage is TRBJ2-1; no reliable D call. Trimming took off 8 bases at V and 6 bases at J, with 8 bases between the two ends. The CDR3 has 11 residues.

The chain links TRBV12-3 or TRBV12-4 to TRBJ2-5, with 10 bases that match TRBD1. The CDR3 contains 16 residues. Trimming took 5 bases from V and 5 from J; bases not matched to a gene: 11. In DNA form, the CDR3 reads TGTGCCAGCAGTCCAAGACAGGGGGCGCGGTCGGAGACCCAGTACTTC. This translates into CASSPRQGARSETQYF.

This clonotype was seen more than once but under ten times. In DNA form, the CDR3 reads TGTGCCAGCAGCTTGACTTACGGGACAGGGGGCTTCGGGGAGCTGTTTTTT. Translated: CASSLTYGTGGFGELFF. The chain couples TRBV5-6 to TRBJ2-2, with 12 positions matching TRBD1. The CDR3 sequence is 17 residues long. V was clipped by 1 base and J by 7 bases; unmatched bases: 8. Germline-derived CDR1 and CDR2 are SGHDT and YYEEEE.

This clonotype was found many times. The CDR3: CASSYSSGGSSYEQYF. CDR3 bases: TGTGCCAGCAGTTACTCCTCCGGCGGTTCCTCCTACGAGCAGTACTTC. The chain carries TRBV6-5 and TRBJ2-7; no reliable D call. Germline loops: CDR1 MNHEY, CDR2 SVGAGI. The CDR3 runs 16 residues. Trimming took off 0 bases at V and 0 bases at J, with 12 bases between the two ends.

This chain uses TRBV7-9 with TRBJ2-7; D is possibly TRBD1 (5 bases). The CDR3 has 16 amino acids. The germline V gene has CDR1 SEHNR and CDR2 FQNEAQ (reference sequence). The V and J ends lost 8 bases and 3 bases respectively, with 23 bases between them. DNA for the CDR3: TGTGCCAGCGATCCGGTTCTAATGGGGCTTGACTACGAGCAGTACTTC. The encoded protein is CASDPVLMGLDYEQYF.

In this sample, this clonotype turned up a few times. The CDR3 bases are TGTGCCAGCAGTCACCCGGGACTAGCGGGATATGAGCAGTTCTTC. Translation: CASSHPGLAGYEQFF. The J gene is TRBJ2-1, the V gene TRBV6-7, with 13 bases that match TRBD2. TRBV6-7 has ORF status, its function being uncertain. The V gene end was trimmed by 5 bases and the J gene end by 8 bases; junction bases not matched to a gene: 6. The CDR3 runs 15 residues.

This clonotype was picked up many times. The gene calls are TRBV2 and TRBJ1-2, with 8 bases identical to TRBD1. With V trimmed by 5 bases and J by 8 bases, 10 bases remained unmatched. Germline CDR1 SNHLY, CDR2 FYNNEI. The CDR3 totals 14 residues. The CDR3 bases are TGTGCCAGCAGTCTCACGACAGGGGAGTACGGCTACACCTTC. Its translation: CASSLTTGEYGYTF.